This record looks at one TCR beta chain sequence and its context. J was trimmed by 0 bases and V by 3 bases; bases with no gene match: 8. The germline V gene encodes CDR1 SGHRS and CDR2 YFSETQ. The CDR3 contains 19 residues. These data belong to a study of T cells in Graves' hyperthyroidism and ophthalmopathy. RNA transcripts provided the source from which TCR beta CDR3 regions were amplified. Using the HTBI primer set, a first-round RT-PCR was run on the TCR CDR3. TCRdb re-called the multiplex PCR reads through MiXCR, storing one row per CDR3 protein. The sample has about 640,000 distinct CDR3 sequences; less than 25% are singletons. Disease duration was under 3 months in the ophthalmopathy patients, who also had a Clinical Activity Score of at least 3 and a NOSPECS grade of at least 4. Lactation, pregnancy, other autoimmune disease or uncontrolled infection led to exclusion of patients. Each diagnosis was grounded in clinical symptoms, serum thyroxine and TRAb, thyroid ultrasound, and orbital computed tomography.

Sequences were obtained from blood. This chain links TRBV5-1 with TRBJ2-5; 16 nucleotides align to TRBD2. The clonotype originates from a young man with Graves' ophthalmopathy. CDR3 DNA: TGCGCCAGCAGCTCGACCGGGACTAGCGGGAGGGGAAACCAAGAGACCCAGTACTTC. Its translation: CASSSTGTSGRGNQETQYF.